This entry is about one TCR beta chain. Original processing notes: Using reference gene primer amplification, nucleated cell counts were estimated. Method: immunoSEQ multiplex PCR; TCRdb's copy keeps in-frame clones and lacks some. V and J calls and clone size are those listed in that table; D and trimming were worked out from the DNA. The sample shows 70,000 to 95,000 clones, around nine tenths of them seen only once. The source of the sample is a study of blood T cell repertoires in COVID-19. Overall study context: Samples of COVID-19 (acute and convalescent) were obtained from the United States, Italy and Spain. From T cells, B-cell-depleted T cells, or PBMCs came the material, which was cDNA or gDNA.

Germline V gene data show CDR1 as LGHDT and CDR2 as YNNKEL (reference sequence). The CDR3 totals 17 residues. Trimming cost V 5 bases and J 6 bases; bases outside gene matches: 12. This receptor was taken from an older woman with acute or convalescent COVID-19. Sequencing used peripheral blood. This rearrangement joins TRBV3-1 (or the pseudogene TRBV3-2) to TRBJ1-4; TRBD1 agrees at 10 bases. The DNA of the CDR3 is TGTGCCAGCAGCGCCCGGACAGGGGGTCGCGTGGATGAAAAACTGTTTTTT. Amino acids: CASSARTGGRVDEKLFF.